This T cell receptor beta chain was sequenced in a study of T cell repertoires in cytomegalovirus infection. Study as a whole: Through public TCR beta signatures, both CMV infection and matching HLA type were indicated.

TCRdb re-analysed the reads in MiXCR, keeping a single row per CDR3 protein. The sample contains a few hundred thousand distinct CDR3 sequences, around a tenth of which appear only once. Study-wide points: Within the response measured ex vivo, HLA-C-restricted CMV-specific TCR beta clonotypes were dominant. Cumulated frequencies of public TCR beta families served to identify carriers of CMV plus the relevant HLA.

This clonotype has ten or more counts. The target antigen is unknown. The CDR3 is 16 residues long. With V trimmed by 5 bases and J by 0 bases, 6 bases remained unmatched. Germline V gene sequence: CDR1 SGHTA, CDR2 FQGNSA. This TCR was recovered from a human donor in good health (CMV status not recorded). Some clones in this sample may be carry-over from other donors' samples. Sequencing used PBMCs. The chain recombines TRBV7-2 with TRBJ2-2, with 7 bases lining up with TRBD2. CDR3 in amino acids: CASSIVGLANTGELFF. For the CDR3, the DNA is TGTGCCAGCAGCATAGTTGGACTAGCGAACACCGGGGAGCTGTTTTTT.